One sample yielded the 4 T cell receptor beta chains listed below, sequenced in a study of blood T cells in healthy people across ages (dated by TCRdb to between 2015 and 2017). Receptors were amplified or captured by 5' RACE. The run used an Illumina HiSeq 2500. The second PCR ran for roughly 7 to 12 cycles and used a J-beta primer mix along with a sample-barcoded 5' primer. TCRdb redid the processing of the public reads, applying fastp at Q25 and MiXCR, and retained in-frame beta chains. Rows are combined by CDR3 protein, so each entry shows the most common genes and DNA. The sample table contains around 710,000 distinct CDR3 sequences; only one count was recorded for approximately 39% of them. The top ten hold 20% to 25% of the sample. The material sequenced was blood. The receptors come from a woman aged 55-70 years in good health.

This chain joins TRBV3-1 and TRBJ1-2, with D uncertain. The CDR3 spans 14 residues. The germline CDR1 and CDR2 sequences are LGHDT and YNNKEL (reference sequence). V lost 4 bases and J 8 bases, leaving 17 bases between the germline ends. For the CDR3, the DNA is TGTGCCAGCAGCCCCCTGACGGCGGGGTCCGGCTACACCTTC. Protein: CASSPLTAGSGYTF. Full variable domain (outside the CDR3, taken from reference TRBV3-1 and TRBJ1-2): DTAVSQTPKYLVTQMGNDKSIKCEQNLGHDTMYWYKQDSKKFLKIMFSYNNKELIINETVPNRFSPKSPDKAHLNLHINSLELGDSAVYFCASSPLTAGSGYTFGSGTRLTVV.

There are many counts of this clonotype. V gene TRBV9 combines with J gene TRBJ2-4; D remains unclear. The V end lost 0 bases, the J end lost 12 bases, and 13 bases lay between the germline ends. The CDR3 is 13 residues long. Germline values: CDR1 SGDLS, CDR2 YYNGEE. The CDR3 bases are TGTGCCAGCAGCGTAGGGGGATTGACCGATCAGTACTTC. Translated, it gives CASSVGGLTDQYF.

CDR3 sequence (DNA): TGTGCCAGCAGTTCCTACCAGGGAAGTCGGAACTATGGCTACACCTTC. Its translation: CASSSYQGSRNYGYTF. This rearrangement joins TRBV28 to TRBJ1-2; tentative D call: TRBD1 (5 bases). V was cut by 4 bases and J by 2 bases, with 17 bases left in between. Germline values: CDR1 MDHEN, CDR2 SYDVKM. This CDR3 comprises 16 residues.

This chain joins TRBV29-1 and TRBJ2-5; D not resolved. Germline V gene data show CDR1 as SQVTM and CDR2 as ANQGSEA. This CDR3 comprises 14 residues. V gave up 6 bases and J gave up 0 bases, with 14 bases separating them. CDR3 sequence (DNA): TGCAGCGTGACGGACGGATGGTACCAAGAGACCCAGTACTTC. Translating gives CSVTDGWYQETQYF.